Listed below are T cell receptor beta chains from one sample, sequenced in a study of cytomegalovirus exposure and HLA in healthy donors. TCRdb's copy holds only in-frame clones and misses some; the assay was immunoSEQ multiplex PCR. The data hold 100,000 or so clones, with about 95% observed a single time. The source material was PBMCs. Receptor source: a woman between 18 and 29 years old in good health and CMV-seronegative. The CDR3 runs from the conserved cysteine through the conserved F or W. A D gene is named only where the DNA matches it firmly. Clone size is shown for a subset of rows, as once, few, many or a class of expanded clone.

D: .; J: TRBJ2-4; size: .; V: TRBV7-8; length: 15; CDR3: CASSEDGQTKNIQYF; DNA: TGTGCCAGCAGCGAAGACGGACAGACCAAAAACATTCAGTACTTC
D: .; J: TRBJ2-5; size: .; V: TRBV27; length: 14; CDR3: CASSLLEGRETQYF; DNA: TGTGCCAGCAGTTTATTGGAGGGGCGGGAGACCCAGTACTTC
D: TRBD1; J: TRBJ1-1; size: .; V: TRBV11-3; length: 14; CDR3: CASSLFGTGTQAFF; DNA: TGTGCCAGCAGCTTATTCGGGACAGGGACTCAAGCTTTCTTT
D: .; J: TRBJ1-1; size: .; V: TRBV30; length: 11; CDR3: CAWGVGGPAFF; DNA: TGTGCCTGGGGGGTGGGAGGGCCCGCTTTCTTT
D: .; J: TRBJ1-2; size: .; V: TRBV2; length: 14; CDR3: CASLVTAGIFGYTF; DNA: TGTGCCAGCCTAGTGACAGCGGGCATATTTGGCTACACCTTC
D: TRBD1; J: TRBJ1-2; size: .; V: TRBV6-5; length: 15; CDR3: CASSSPGQGRYGYTF; DNA: TGTGCCAGCAGTTCCCCCGGACAGGGCCGCTATGGCTACACCTTC
D: .; J: TRBJ1-2; size: .; V: TRBV30; length: 10; CDR3: CAASGYGYTF; DNA: TGTGCCGCTAGCGGATATGGCTACACCTTC
D: .; J: TRBJ2-1; size: once; V: TRBV2; length: 12; CDR3: CASRRESYEQFF; DNA: TGTGCCAGCAGGCGGGAAAGCTATGAGCAGTTCTTC
D: TRBD2; J: TRBJ2-7; size: .; V: TRBV6-4; length: 22; CDR3: CASSDSSFLAGDRMTVSYEQYF; DNA: TGTGCCAGCAGTGACTCGTCATTCCTAGCGGGAGATAGAATGACCGTCTCCTACGAGCAGTACTTC
D: .; J: TRBJ2-2; size: .; V: TRBV2; length: 19; CDR3: CASSDSRDLDREGTGELFF; DNA: TGTGCCAGCAGTGATTCTCGAGACCTGGACAGGGAGGGCACCGGGGAGCTGTTTTTT
D: .; J: TRBJ1-4; size: .; V: TRBV6-6; length: 14; CDR3: CASSTGATNEKLFF; DNA: TGTGCCAGCTCGACAGGCGCAACTAATGAAAAACTGTTTTTT
D: .; J: TRBJ2-7; size: .; V: TRBV27; length: 13; CDR3: CASSFQDSYEQYF; DNA: TGTGCCAGCAGTTTCCAGGATTCTTACGAGCAGTACTTC
D: TRBD2; J: TRBJ2-4; size: .; V: TRBV5-4; length: 19; CDR3: CASSDSVLAGGLAKNIQYF; DNA: TGTGCCAGCAGCGACTCGGTTCTAGCGGGGGGCCTAGCCAAAAACATTCAGTACTTC
D: TRBD2; J: TRBJ2-2; size: once; V: TRBV4-1; length: 18; CDR3: CASSQALPSGGYTGELFF; DNA: TGCGCCAGCAGCCAAGCCTTACCTAGCGGTGGGTACACCGGGGAGCTGTTTTTT
D: .; J: TRBJ2-1; size: .; V: TRBV9; length: 17; CDR3: CASSPAAEGRVSGEQFF; DNA: TGTGCCAGCAGCCCAGCCGCGGAGGGCAGGGTTAGCGGTGAGCAGTTCTTC
D: .; J: TRBJ2-1; size: .; V: TRBV11-3; length: 15; CDR3: CASSLRDTSRHEQFF; DNA: TGTGCCAGCAGCTTACGGGATACTAGTAGGCATGAGCAGTTCTTC
D: TRBD1; J: TRBJ2-3; size: .; V: TRBV27; length: 16; CDR3: CASSFLNRGGTDTQYF; DNA: TGTGCCAGCAGTTTTCTCAACAGGGGAGGCACAGATACGCAGTATTTT
D: TRBD1; J: TRBJ1-6; size: once; V: TRBV11-3; length: 16; CDR3: CASSTRDREDNSPLHF; DNA: TGTGCCAGCAGCACCAGGGACAGGGAGGATAATTCACCCCTCCACTTT
D: TRBD2; J: TRBJ2-3; size: .; V: TRBV15; length: 16; CDR3: CATSRGGGLDTDTQYF; DNA: TGTGCCACCAGCAGAGGGGGGGGACTAGACACAGATACGCAGTATTTT
D: TRBD2; J: TRBJ2-2; size: .; V: TRBV15; length: 18; CDR3: CATSRDRTSGGYTGELFF; DNA: TGTGCCACCAGCAGAGATCGGACTAGCGGGGGGTACACCGGGGAGCTGTTTTTT
D: .; J: TRBJ1-1; size: .; V: TRBV6-1; length: 13; CDR3: CASSESGTWDSFF; DNA: TGTGCCAGCAGTGAATCGGGGACGTGGGACTCTTTCTTT
D: .; J: TRBJ2-3; size: .; V: TRBV11-3; length: 14; CDR3: CASSQGFVKSSQYF; DNA: TGTGCCAGCAGCCAGGGGTTTGTGAAGAGCTCGCAGTATTTT
D: .; J: TRBJ1-3; size: .; V: TRBV5-1; length: 18; CDR3: CASSWGLADTRPGNTIYF; DNA: TGCGCCAGCAGCTGGGGCTTGGCGGACACCCGTCCTGGAAACACCATATATTTT
D: .; J: TRBJ1-1; size: .; V: TRBV5-1; length: 14; CDR3: CASSLASGNTEAFF; DNA: TGCGCCAGCAGCTTGGCATCCGGGAACACTGAAGCTTTCTTT
D: TRBD2; J: TRBJ2-1; size: .; V: TRBV30; length: 15; CDR3: CAWSVRRGGYNEQFF; DNA: TGTGCCTGGAGTGTGAGGCGGGGGGGATACAATGAGCAGTTCTTC
D: .; J: TRBJ2-5; size: .; V: TRBV7-3; length: 16; CDR3: CASSLTGAPPGETQYF; DNA: TGTGCCAGCAGCTTAACTGGGGCCCCCCCAGGGGAGACCCAGTACTTC
D: .; J: TRBJ1-5; size: .; V: TRBV4-3; length: 13; CDR3: CASSQERGQPQHF; DNA: TGCGCCAGCAGCCAAGAAAGGGGTCAGCCCCAGCATTTT
D: TRBD1; J: TRBJ2-7; size: .; V: TRBV6-1; length: 15; CDR3: CASSHAGTGTYEQYF; DNA: TGTGCCAGCAGTCACGCCGGGACAGGGACCTACGAGCAGTACTTC
D: TRBD2; J: TRBJ2-3; size: .; V: TRBV7-2; length: 17; CDR3: CASSKLAGGRSTDTQYF; DNA: TGTGCCAGCAGCAAACTAGCGGGGGGTCGGAGCACAGATACGCAGTATTTT
D: .; J: TRBJ1-1; size: .; V: TRBV28; length: 11; CDR3: CASEQNTEAFF; DNA: TGTGCCAGCGAACAGAACACTGAAGCTTTCTTT
D: TRBD1; J: TRBJ1-5; size: .; V: TRBV10-1; length: 22; CDR3: CASSEPTGGEGETFYSNQPQHF; DNA: TGCGCCAGCAGTGAGCCGACAGGGGGCGAAGGGGAGACCTTTTATAGCAATCAGCCCCAGCATTTT
D: TRBD1; J: TRBJ1-6; size: .; V: TRBV27; length: 15; CDR3: CASSSRDRDNSPLHF; DNA: TGTGCCAGCAGTTCCCGGGACAGGGATAATTCACCCCTCCACTTT
D: TRBD1; J: TRBJ2-2; size: .; V: TRBV6-5; length: 15; CDR3: CASNHRGANTGELFF; DNA: TGTGCCAGCAATCACAGGGGCGCGAACACCGGGGAGCTGTTTTTT
D: TRBD2; J: TRBJ2-1; size: .; V: TRBV6-8; length: 15; CDR3: CASRGRGLIYNEQFF; DNA: TGTGCCAGCAGGGGTAGGGGACTAATTTACAATGAGCAGTTCTTC
D: .; J: TRBJ2-1; size: .; V: TRBV27; length: 15; CDR3: CASSFVQVKINEQFF; DNA: TGTGCCAGCAGTTTTGTACAGGTGAAGATCAATGAGCAGTTCTTC